These 9 T cell receptor beta chains were all obtained from the same sample, sequenced in a study of blood T cell repertoires in COVID-19. Profiling relied on immunoSEQ multiplex PCR, and the TCRdb table lists in-frame clones only, not all of them. The table records about 230,000 clones, 84% of them present only once. Sequenced sample: peripheral blood. These TCRs come from a woman older than 75 with active or convalescent COVID-19.

This clone was observed a single time. The chain links TRBV6-2 or TRBV6-3 to TRBJ2-3, with 9 bases aligning to TRBD2. There are 16 residues in the CDR3. Germline CDR1 MNHEY, CDR2 SVGEGT. V shed 2 bases, J shed 9 bases, and the junction held 12 bases outside the gene matches. CDR3 amino acids: CASSYRSIAGARTQYF. CDR3 DNA: TGTGCCAGCAGTTACAGGTCTATAGCGGGAGCTAGAACGCAGTATTTT.

This clone was seen a few times. The chain joins TRBV4-3 to TRBJ1-3, with D uncertain. Germline assignment: CDR1 LGHNA and CDR2 YSLEER. V lost 2 bases to trimming and J lost 4 bases, with 12 bases between them. This CDR3 is 15 amino acids long. CDR3 bases: TGCGCCAGCAGCCAACTTCCGGGAGCAGGAAACACCATATATTTT. This encodes CASSQLPGAGNTIYF.

The DNA of the CDR3 is TGTGCCAGCAGCTTTCGACAGGGGGCCAACACTGAAGCTTTCTTT. It is translated as CASSFRQGANTEAFF. The chain combines TRBV11-2 with TRBJ1-1; 10 bases agree with TRBD1. Germline-derived CDR1 and CDR2 are SGHAT and FQNNGV. This CDR3 comprises 15 residues. The J segment lost 2 bases and the V segment lost 3 bases, leaving 3 bases of the junction unmatched.

This chain uses TRBV30 with TRBJ2-3; the match to TRBD1 covers 8 bases. J lost 1 base, V lost 2 bases, and 2 bases had no gene match. The CDR3 loop spans 14 amino acids. Germline V gene data show CDR1 as GTSNPN and CDR2 as SVGIG (reference sequence). CDR3 in amino acids: CAWSLQGGTDTQYF. In DNA form, the CDR3 reads TGTGCCTGGAGTCTACAGGGGGGCACAGATACGCAGTATTTT.

The gene calls are TRBV6-2 or TRBV6-3 and TRBJ2-1; 13 nucleotides match TRBD2. Germline V CDR1 and CDR2: MNHEY, SVGEGT. The V gene end was trimmed by 5 bases and the J gene end by 1 base; junction bases not matched to a gene: 11. This CDR3 comprises 19 residues. In DNA, the CDR3 is TGTGCCAGCAGTCGGACTAGCGGGAGCTTATTCGGATCCTACAATGAGCAGTTCTTC. This codes for CASSRTSGSLFGSYNEQFF.

This sequence joins TRBV12-3 or TRBV12-4 and TRBJ1-5, with D uncertain. Trimming stripped 3 bases from V and 6 bases from J, with 9 bases between. CDR3 length equals 13 residues. The CDR3 protein is CASSFQRVQPQHF. CDR3 DNA: TGTGCCAGCAGTTTTCAGCGGGTTCAGCCCCAGCATTTT.

V is TRBV7-2 and J is TRBJ1-2; D might be TRBD1 (5 bases). CDR1 and CDR2 from the germline V gene are SGHTA and FQGNSA. This CDR3 has 14 amino acids. V shed 5 bases and J shed 1 base, with 11 bases lying between them. CDR3 protein: CASSLQTDNYGYTF. The CDR3 region has the DNA TGTGCCAGCAGCCTCCAGACAGATAACTATGGCTACACCTTC.

The chain has TRBV3-1 (or the pseudogene TRBV3-2) and TRBJ2-7; 7 bases agree with TRBD2. Germline V lookup: CDR1 LGHDT, CDR2 YNNKEL (reference sequence). The CDR3 runs 13 residues. V trimming: 5 bases; J trimming: 3 bases; junction bases outside the gene matches: 4. CDR3 sequence reads: CASSAGVHYEQYF. CDR3 bases: TGTGCCAGCAGCGCGGGGGTCCACTACGAGCAGTACTTC.

This rearrangement joins TRBV18 to TRBJ1-6; no clear D. V lost 1 base and J 4 bases, leaving 17 bases between the germline ends. This CDR3 has 18 amino acids. Germline V gives CDR1 KGHSH, CDR2 LQKENI. The CDR3 is CASSPRDGITGYNSPLHF. As DNA, the CDR3 is TGTGCCAGCTCACCACGTGACGGGATTACGGGGTATAATTCACCCCTCCACTTT.